The rows below give T cell receptor beta chains drawn from one sample of a study of blood T cell repertoires in COVID-19. Clones were read by immunoSEQ multiplex PCR, and TCRdb kept only the in-frame ones, dropping some. The sample comprises approximately 83,000 clones, about four fifths of which are singletons, and roughly 9.8% rests with the top ten. The sequencing input was peripheral blood. The receptors were gathered from an elderly woman with acute or convalescent COVID-19. Each CDR3 is given with its conserved first and last residue. The order of the fields is V gene, J gene, D gene, clone size, CDR3 DNA, CDR3 protein. A D gene is named only where the DNA matches it firmly. Expanded clones get a size class; other rows say once, few or many, or leave the size out.

>TRBV7-3|TRBJ1-3|TRBD1|.
TGTGCCAGCAGCTTTCAGGGGGCCCGCTCTGGAAACACCATATATTTT
CASSFQGARSGNTIYF
>TRBV18|TRBJ1-4|TRBD1|.
TGTGCCAGCTCACTGGGACAGGGGTCAACTAATGAAAAACTGTTTTTT
CASSLGQGSTNEKLFF
>TRBV2|TRBJ2-3|.|.
TGTGCCAGCAAGGATGGGAACCCCACCCCGGGGACGCAGTATTTT
CASKDGNPTPGTQYF
>TRBV18|TRBJ1-5|.|.
TGTGCCAGCTCACTTAGGGAACAGGGAAGCAATCAGCCCCAGCATTTT
CASSLREQGSNQPQHF
>TRBV28|TRBJ2-2|.|.
TGTGCCAGCAATAGAGAAGACACCGGGGAGCTGTTTTTT
CASNREDTGELFF
>TRBV27|TRBJ2-1|.|.
TGTGCCAGCAGTTTATTCGACTCGACTAATGAGCAGTTCTTC
CASSLFDSTNEQFF
>TRBV10-3|TRBJ1-3|.|.
TGTGCCACCGGTCGCGGGGGAAACACCATATATTTT
CATGRGGNTIYF
>TRBV18|TRBJ2-7|TRBD1|.
TGTGCCAGCTCACCACCGGCGGACAGGGACGAGCAGTACTTC
CASSPPADRDEQYF
>TRBV4-1|TRBJ1-5|.|.
TGCGCCAGCAGCCACCAGGGGATTCAGCCCCAGCATTTT
CASSHQGIQPQHF
>TRBV7-2|TRBJ2-1|.|.
TGTGCCAGCAGCTTAGACCCGGCAGGGAGGCGAGGGCAGTTCTTC
CASSLDPAGRRGQFF
>TRBV12-3/TRBV12-4|TRBJ2-3|.|.
TGTGCCAGCAGTTCAGGGTTCACAGATACGCAGTATTTT
CASSSGFTDTQYF
>TRBV5-1|TRBJ1-5|TRBD1|.
TGCGCCAGCAGCTTGAGGACAGGGAGTCAGCCCCAGCATTTT
CASSLRTGSQPQHF
>TRBV19|TRBJ1-1|TRBD1|few
TGTGCCAGTACCGACAGGGCGGGCACTGAAGCTTTCTTT
CASTDRAGTEAFF
>TRBV2|TRBJ2-2|TRBD2|.
TGTGCCAGCAGCGCCAGGACTAGCGGGGGGGCCGGGGAGCTGTTTTTT
CASSARTSGGAGELFF
>TRBV30|TRBJ1-1|.|.
TGTGCCTGGAGTGTACTTGTGGTTGAAAAAGCTTTCTTT
CAWSVLVVEKAFF
>TRBV7-2|TRBJ2-1|TRBD2|.
TGTGCCAGCAGCCCCGTGGGACTAGCGGGAGGTGCCTCCTACAATGAGCAGTTCTTC
CASSPVGLAGGASYNEQFF
>TRBV2|TRBJ2-5|TRBD1|.
TGTGCCAGCAGCGTCCGGCCAGGGGGCCAGGAGACCCAGTACTTC
CASSVRPGGQETQYF
>TRBV5-1|TRBJ2-5|TRBD1|many
TGCGCCAGCAGCCCCGGACAGGGAGGAGAGACCCAGTACTTC
CASSPGQGGETQYF
>TRBV7-8|TRBJ2-1|TRBD2|.
TGTGCCAGCCGGGGGAGGGATGAGCAGTTCTTC
CASRGRDEQFF
>TRBV9|TRBJ2-5|.|.
TGTGCCAGCAGCGTAGAGGGCAGCGGGCAAGAGACCCAGTACTTC
CASSVEGSGQETQYF
>TRBV6-4|TRBJ2-1|TRBD1|.
TGTGCCGGCCTCCTAGCAGGCCCGGGACAGGGAATCTACAATGAGCAGTTCTTC
CAGLLAGPGQGIYNEQFF
>TRBV7-9|TRBJ2-7|.|.
TGTGCCAGCAGCTTAGCGGGACACTCCTACGAGCAGTACTTC
CASSLAGHSYEQYF
>TRBV4-2|TRBJ1-1|.|.
TGTGCCAGCAGCGGTGGAGGGGCCCCTGAAGCTTTCTTT
CASSGGGAPEAFF
>TRBV10-3|TRBJ2-1|TRBD2|once
TGTGCCATCAGTTCATCTGAGGGGTCCGCGACTAGCATGTACAATGAGCAGTTCTTC
CAISSSEGSATSMYNEQFF
>TRBV5-1|TRBJ2-1|.|.
TGCGCCAGCAGCTTAGAGCGGACGTACAATGAGCAGTTCTTC
CASSLERTYNEQFF
>TRBV19|TRBJ1-2|TRBD1|once
TGTGCCAGTAGTATGCTGTACGACAGGGGGCAAAATGGCTACACCTTC
CASSMLYDRGQNGYTF
>TRBV28|TRBJ2-7|TRBD2|many
TGTGCCAGCAGTTTAGCCCTGAGCGGGAGGGGTTACGAGCAGTACTTC
CASSLALSGRGYEQYF
>TRBV6-5|TRBJ2-2|.|.
TGTGCCAGCAGGACCCCCGGGGTTAACACCGGGGAGCTGTTTTTT
CASRTPGVNTGELFF
>TRBV19|TRBJ1-1|.|few
TGTGCCAGTAGTATAACAGCTCTGAACACTGAAGCTTTCTTT
CASSITALNTEAFF
>TRBV7-2|TRBJ2-5|.|.
TGTGCCAGCAGCCCGCTACAAGAGACCCAGTACTTC
CASSPLQETQYF
>TRBV21-1|TRBJ2-7|.|.
TGTGCCAGCAGCAAAGGGACTCTGAGCTCCTACGAGCAGTACTTC
CASSKGTLSSYEQYF
>TRBV27|TRBJ2-2|TRBD1|.
TGTGCCAGCAGTAGGACAGGTTTCACCGGGGAGCTGTTTTTT
CASSRTGFTGELFF
>TRBV7-2|TRBJ1-1|.|.
TGTGCCAGCAGCTTAGGACACAACACTGAAGCTTTCTTT
CASSLGHNTEAFF
>TRBV7-2|TRBJ2-3|.|.
TGTGCCAGCAGCACTAGGAGGCCTAGCACAGATACGCAGTATTTT
CASSTRRPSTDTQYF
>TRBV19|TRBJ1-2|.|once
TGTGCCAATACCCCAGTTTCTGCGGGGTATGGCTACACCTTC
CANTPVSAGYGYTF
>TRBV11-2|TRBJ2-7|.|.
TGTGCCAGCAGCCCCGCCCGCTGGCAAGTCCACGAGCAGTACTTC
CASSPARWQVHEQYF
>TRBV5-4|TRBJ1-1|.|.
TGTGCCGGGGGGAATGGAGTTATCATGAACACTGAAGCTTTCTTT
CAGGNGVIMNTEAFF
>TRBV7-2|TRBJ1-2|.|.
TGTGCCAGCAGCTTAGTGCAGACAGATTATGGCTACACCTTC
CASSLVQTDYGYTF
>TRBV3-1/TRBV3-2|TRBJ2-2|.|.
TGTGCCAGCAGTCTTCACACCGGGGAGCTGTTTTTT
CASSLHTGELFF
>TRBV3-1/TRBV3-2|TRBJ2-2|.|.
TGTGCCAGCAGCCAAGAAAACGGGGGTACTACCGGGGAGCTGTTTTTT
CASSQENGGTTGELFF